The source of this TCR beta chain is a study of T cells after yellow fever vaccination. TCRdb reanalysed the 5' RACE reads using MiXCR and keeps one entry per CDR3 protein. Of a few hundred thousand distinct CDR3 sequences listed, about 3% are singletons. This sample comprised CD4+ T cells sorted from PBMCs, obtained 10 days after the yellow fever booster vaccination. This clonotype was obtained from a man aged 18 to 35 who received the YFV17D yellow fever vaccine.

The CDR3 protein is CSARKSGNTIYF. DNA for the CDR3: TGCAGTGCCAGGAAGTCTGGAAACACCATATATTTT. This rearrangement joins TRBV20-1 to TRBJ1-3; D is unresolved. Germline CDR1 reads DFQATT; CDR2 reads SNEGSKA (reference sequence). V was pared by 6 bases and J by 1 base, with 7 bases between. The CDR3 runs 12 residues.